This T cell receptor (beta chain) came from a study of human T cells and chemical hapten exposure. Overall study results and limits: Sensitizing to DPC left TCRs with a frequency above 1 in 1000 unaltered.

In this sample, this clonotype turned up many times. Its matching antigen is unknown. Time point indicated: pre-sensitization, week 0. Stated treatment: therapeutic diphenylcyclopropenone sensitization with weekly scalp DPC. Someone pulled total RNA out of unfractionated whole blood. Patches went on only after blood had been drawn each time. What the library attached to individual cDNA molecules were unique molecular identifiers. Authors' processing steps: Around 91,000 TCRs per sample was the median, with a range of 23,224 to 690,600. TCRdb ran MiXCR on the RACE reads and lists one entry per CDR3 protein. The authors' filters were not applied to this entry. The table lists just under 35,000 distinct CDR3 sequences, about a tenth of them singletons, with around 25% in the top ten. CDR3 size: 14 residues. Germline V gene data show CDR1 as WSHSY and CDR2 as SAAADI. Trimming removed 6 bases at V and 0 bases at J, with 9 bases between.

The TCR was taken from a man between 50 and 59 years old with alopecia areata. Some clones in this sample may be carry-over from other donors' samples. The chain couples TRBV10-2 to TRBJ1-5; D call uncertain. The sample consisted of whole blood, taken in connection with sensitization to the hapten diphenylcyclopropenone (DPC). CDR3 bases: TGCGCCAGCAGGCCCGGTCATAGCAATCAGCCCCAGCATTTT. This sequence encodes CASRPGHSNQPQHF.